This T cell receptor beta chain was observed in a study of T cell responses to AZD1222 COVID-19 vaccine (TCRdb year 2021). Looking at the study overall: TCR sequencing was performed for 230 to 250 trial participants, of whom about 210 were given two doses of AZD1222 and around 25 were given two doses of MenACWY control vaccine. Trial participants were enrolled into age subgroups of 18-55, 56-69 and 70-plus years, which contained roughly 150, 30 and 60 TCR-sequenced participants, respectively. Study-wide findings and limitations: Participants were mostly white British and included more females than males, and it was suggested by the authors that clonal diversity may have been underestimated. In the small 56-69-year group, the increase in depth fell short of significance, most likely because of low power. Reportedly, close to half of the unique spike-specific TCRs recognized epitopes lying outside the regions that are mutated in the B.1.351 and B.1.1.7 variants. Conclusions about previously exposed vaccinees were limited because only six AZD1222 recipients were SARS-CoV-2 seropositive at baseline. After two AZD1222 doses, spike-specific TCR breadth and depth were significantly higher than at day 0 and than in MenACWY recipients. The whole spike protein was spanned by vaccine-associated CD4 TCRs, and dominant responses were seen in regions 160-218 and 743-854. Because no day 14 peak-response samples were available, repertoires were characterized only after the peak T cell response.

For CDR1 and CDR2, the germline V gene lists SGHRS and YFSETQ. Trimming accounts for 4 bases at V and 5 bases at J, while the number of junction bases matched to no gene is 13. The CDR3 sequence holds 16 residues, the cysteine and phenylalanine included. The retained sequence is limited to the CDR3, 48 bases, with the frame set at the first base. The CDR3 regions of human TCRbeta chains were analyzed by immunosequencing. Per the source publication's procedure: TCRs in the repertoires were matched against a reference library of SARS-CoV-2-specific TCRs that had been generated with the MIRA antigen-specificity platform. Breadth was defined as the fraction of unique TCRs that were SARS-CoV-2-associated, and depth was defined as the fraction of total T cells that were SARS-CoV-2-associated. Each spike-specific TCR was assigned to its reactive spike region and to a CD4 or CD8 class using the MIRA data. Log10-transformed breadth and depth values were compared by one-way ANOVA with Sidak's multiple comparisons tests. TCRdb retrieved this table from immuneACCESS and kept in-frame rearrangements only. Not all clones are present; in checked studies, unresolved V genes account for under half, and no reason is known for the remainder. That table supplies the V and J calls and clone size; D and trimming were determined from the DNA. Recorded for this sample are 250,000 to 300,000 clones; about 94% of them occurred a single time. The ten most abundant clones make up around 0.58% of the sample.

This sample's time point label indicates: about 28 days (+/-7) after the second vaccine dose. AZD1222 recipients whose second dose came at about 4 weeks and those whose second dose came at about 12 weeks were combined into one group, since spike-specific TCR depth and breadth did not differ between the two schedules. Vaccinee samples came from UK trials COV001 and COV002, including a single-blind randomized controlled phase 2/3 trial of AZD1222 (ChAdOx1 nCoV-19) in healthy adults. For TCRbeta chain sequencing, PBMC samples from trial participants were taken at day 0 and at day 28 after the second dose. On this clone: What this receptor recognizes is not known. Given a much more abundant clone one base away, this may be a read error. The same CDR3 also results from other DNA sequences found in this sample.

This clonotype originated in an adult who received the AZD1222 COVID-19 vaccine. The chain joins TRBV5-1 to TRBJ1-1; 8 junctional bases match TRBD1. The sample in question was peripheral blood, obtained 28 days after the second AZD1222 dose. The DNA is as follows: TGCGCCAGCAGCCTGATGGGGACAGGAGGAGGAACTGAAGCTTTCTTT. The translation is CASSLMGTGGGTEAFF.